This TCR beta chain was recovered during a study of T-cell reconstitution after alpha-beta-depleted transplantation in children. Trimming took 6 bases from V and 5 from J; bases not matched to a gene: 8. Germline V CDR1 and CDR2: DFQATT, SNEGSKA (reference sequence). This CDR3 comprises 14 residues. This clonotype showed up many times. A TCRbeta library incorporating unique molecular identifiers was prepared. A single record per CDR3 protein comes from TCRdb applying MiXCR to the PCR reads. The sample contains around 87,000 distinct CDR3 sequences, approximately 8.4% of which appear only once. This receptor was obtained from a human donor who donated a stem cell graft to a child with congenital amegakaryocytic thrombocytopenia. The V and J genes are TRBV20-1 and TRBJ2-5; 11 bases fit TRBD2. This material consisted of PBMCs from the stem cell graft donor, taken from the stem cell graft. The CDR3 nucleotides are TGCAGTGCAATACTAGCGGGAGTTAGTGAGACCCAGTACTTC. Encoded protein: CSAILAGVSETQYF.